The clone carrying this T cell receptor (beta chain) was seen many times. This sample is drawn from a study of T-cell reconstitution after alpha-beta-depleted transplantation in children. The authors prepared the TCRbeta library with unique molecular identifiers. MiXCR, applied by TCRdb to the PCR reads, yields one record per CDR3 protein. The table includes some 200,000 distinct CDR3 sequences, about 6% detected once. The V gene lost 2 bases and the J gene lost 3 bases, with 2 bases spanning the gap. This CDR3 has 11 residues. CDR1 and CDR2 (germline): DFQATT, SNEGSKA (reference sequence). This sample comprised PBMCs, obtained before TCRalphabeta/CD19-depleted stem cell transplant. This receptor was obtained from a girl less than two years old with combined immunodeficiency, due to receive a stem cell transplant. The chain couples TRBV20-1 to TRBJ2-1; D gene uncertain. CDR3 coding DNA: TGCAGTGCTAGACACTACAATGAGCAGTTCTTC. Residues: CSARHYNEQFF.